This record covers a single T cell receptor (beta chain). Clones were read by immunoSEQ multiplex PCR, and TCRdb kept only the in-frame ones, dropping some. The sample carries 300,000 to 400,000 clones, roughly 87% recorded once. This record belongs to a study of blood T cell repertoires in COVID-19. Overall study context: Samples taken during acute and convalescent COVID-19 were collected in the United States, Italy and Spain. Nucleic acid was either cDNA or gDNA, and it came from T cells, B-cell-depleted T cells, or PBMCs.

The CDR3 has 12 residues. The germline gives CDR1 SNHLY, CDR2 FYNNEI. The V end was cut by 4 bases, the J end by 11 bases, with 12 bases between. The source material was peripheral blood. This chain uses TRBV2 with TRBJ1-5; D not resolved. The source of this sequence is a man aged 50 or older with active or convalescent COVID-19. CDR3 DNA: TGTGCCAGCAGTGGAGGGCTATACGCCCAGCATTTT. Translated: CASSGGLYAQHF. Full variable domain (rest looked up from reference TRBV2 and TRBJ1-5): EPEVTQTPSHQVTQMGQEVILRCVPISNHLYFYWYRQILGQKVEFLVSFYNNEISEKSEIFDDQFSVERPDGSNFTLKIRSTKLEDSAMYFCASSGGLYAQHFGDGTRLSIL.